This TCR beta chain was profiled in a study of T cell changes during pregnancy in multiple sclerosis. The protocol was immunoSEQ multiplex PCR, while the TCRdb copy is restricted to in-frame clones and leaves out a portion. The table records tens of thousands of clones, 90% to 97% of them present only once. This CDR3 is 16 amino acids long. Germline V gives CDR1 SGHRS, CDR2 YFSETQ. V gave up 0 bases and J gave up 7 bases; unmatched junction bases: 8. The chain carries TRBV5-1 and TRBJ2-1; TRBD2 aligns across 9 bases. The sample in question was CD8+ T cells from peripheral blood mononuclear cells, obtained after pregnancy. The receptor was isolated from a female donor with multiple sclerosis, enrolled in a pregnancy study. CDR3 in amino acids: CASSLGAGGMVNEQFF. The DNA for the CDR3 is TGCGCCAGCAGCTTGGGGGCGGGAGGGATGGTGAATGAGCAGTTCTTC.